The rows below give T cell receptor beta chains drawn from one sample of a study of Graves' ophthalmopathy and Graves' hyperthyroidism. MiXCR was run by TCRdb on the multiplex PCR reads, yielding one entry per CDR3 protein. This sample has 350,000 to 400,000 distinct CDR3 sequences, with less than 20% found just once. Sequenced material: peripheral blood. These receptors all stem from a woman aged 18-29 years with stable Graves' hyperthyroidism. Each CDR3 is given with its conserved first and last residue. D genes are given only for firm matches. A row's size may be missing; if present it is once, few, many or a size class.

V gene	clone size	CDR3 length	D gene	J gene	CDR3 DNA	CDR3 protein
TRBV20-1	many	14	TRBD1	TRBJ1-1	TGCAGTGCTAGCAGGGGGCGGTTGAACACTGAAGCTTTCTTT	CSASRGRLNTEAFF
TRBV19	many	14	-	TRBJ2-6	TGTGCCAGCAGACGGATCTCTGGGGCCAACGTCCTGACTTTC	CASRRISGANVLTF
TRBV25-1	many	15	-	TRBJ1-6	TGTGCCAGCAGTGCAGGGAGCTCCTATAATTCACCCCTCCACTTT	CASSAGSSYNSPLHF
TRBV6-2/TRBV6-3	-	14	-	TRBJ2-5	TGTGCCAGCAGTTGGCGAGGGGGGCTGGAGACCCAGTACTTC	CASSWRGGLETQYF
TRBV9	many	18	TRBD1	TRBJ1-5	TGTGCCAGCAGCGTAGCCCAGCAGGGGGACAGGCAAAATCAGCCCCAGCATTTT	CASSVAQQGDRQNQPQHF
TRBV7-6	-	13	TRBD1	TRBJ1-5	TGTGCCAGCGGGACAGGTTACAATCAGCCCCAGCATTTT	CASGTGYNQPQHF
TRBV5-6	many	16	-	TRBJ1-3	TGTGCCAGCAGTAGGGACGGACATTACTCTGGAAACACCATATATTTT	CASSRDGHYSGNTIYF
TRBV6-1	-	14	-	TRBJ1-1	TGTGCCAGCAGGGGACGGACTTCTAGCACCGAAGCTTGCTTT	CASRGRTSSTEACF
TRBV6-1	once	15	TRBD1	TRBJ1-5	TGTGCCAGCAAAGGGCAGGGACAGGGCAATCAGCCCCAGCATTTT	CASKGQGQGNQPQHF
TRBV20-1	many	15	-	TRBJ1-1	TGCAGTGCTAGAGAGGAGAGTACCTTGAACACTGAAGCTTTCTTT	CSAREESTLNTEAFF
TRBV5-1	-	14	-	TRBJ1-1	TGCGCCAGCAGCTTGCGACAGGTGAGCACTGAAGCTTTCTTT	CASSLRQVSTEAFF
TRBV20-1	-	14	TRBD1	TRBJ2-7	TGCAGTGCTAGTAGGCAGGGGGACCCCTACGAGCAGTACTTC	CSASRQGDPYEQYF
TRBV20-1	few	13	-	TRBJ2-2	TGCAGTGCCCCGACAGAGAACACCGGGGAGCTGTTTTTT	CSAPTENTGELFF
TRBV28	-	15	-	TRBJ1-1	TGTGCCAGCAGTTTAATAGGGACGGAAAACACTGAGGCTTTCTTT	CASSLIGTENTEAFF
TRBV30	-	14	-	TRBJ2-7	TGCGCCTGGCAACTTGGGGACGGTTCCTACGAGCAGTACTTC	CAWQLGDGSYEQYF
TRBV7-8	-	15	-	TRBJ2-2	TGTGCCAGCAGCTTAGAGACAGGGAACACCGGGGAGCTGTTTTTT	CASSLETGNTGELFF
TRBV6-2/TRBV6-3	few	12	-	TRBJ1-1	TGTGCCAGCAGTCAGTCTAGGATCAGCGCTTTCTTT	CASSQSRISAFF
TRBV20-1	many	14	-	TRBJ1-5	TGCAGTGCTAGCGGGGGGAGGGTCGATCAGCCCCAGCATTTT	CSASGGRVDQPQHF
TRBV27	many	15	-	TRBJ1-2	TGTGCCAGCAGTCCCCCGGGACACTCAGTCTATGGCTACACCTTC	CASSPPGHSVYGYTF
TRBV12-3/TRBV12-4	many	15	-	TRBJ1-2	TGTGCCAGCAGTTTAAGCGTCGCATTACGACGGGGCTACACCTTC	CASSLSVALRRGYTF
TRBV5-8	-	15	-	TRBJ2-2	TGTGCCAGCAGCCCTTACACCACGGTGACCGGGGAGCTGTTTTTT	CASSPYTTVTGELFF
TRBV20-1	many	16	-	TRBJ1-2	TGCAGTGCTAGAGATCTCGGAAATTGGGGGGATTATGGCTACACCTTC	CSARDLGNWGDYGYTF
TRBV19	many	14	-	TRBJ1-2	TGTGCCAGTAGTATTAGGGGAGCTAACTATGGCTACACCTTC	CASSIRGANYGYTF
TRBV3-1	few	16	-	TRBJ2-6	TGTGCCAGCAGCCTACGGAGTGGCACTGGGGCCAACGTCCTGACTTTC	CASSLRSGTGANVLTF
TRBV4-1	many	15	-	TRBJ2-4	TGCGCCAGCAGCCAAGGTACGGGGGGCGTTGACATTCAGTACTTC	CASSQGTGGVDIQYF
TRBV4-1	many	15	-	TRBJ1-6	TGCGCCAGCAGCCAAGTGGGGAGCTATAATTCACCCCTCCACTTT	CASSQVGSYNSPLHF
TRBV11-2	few	14	-	TRBJ1-2	TGTGCCAGCAGCTTAGATGGAAAATCCTATGGCTACACCTTC	CASSLDGKSYGYTF
TRBV20-1	many	13	TRBD2	TRBJ2-4	TGCAGTGCTCTGACGGCGGGGGTGAACATTCAGTACTTC	CSALTAGVNIQYF
TRBV7-2	few	14	-	TRBJ1-5	TGTGCCAGCAGCTTATCTCTTTTCGATCAGCCCCAGCATTTT	CASSLSLFDQPQHF
TRBV20-1	many	15	-	TRBJ2-3	TGCAGTGCGAACGATCTGGGGGCGGGTACAGATACGCAGTATTTT	CSANDLGAGTDTQYF
TRBV12-3/TRBV12-4	many	18	-	TRBJ2-2	TGTGCCAGCAGTCCACTCTCCAAGTTTGGTCAGAACACCGGGGAGCTGTTTTTT	CASSPLSKFGQNTGELFF
TRBV6-2/TRBV6-3	many	16	TRBD1	TRBJ1-1	TGTGCCAGCAGTTACACCCGGACAGGGAAGGACACTGAAGCTTTCTTT	CASSYTRTGKDTEAFF
TRBV28	-	15	TRBD1	TRBJ2-7	TGTGCCAGCAGTGTTAGACAGGGAATTCTACCCGAGCAGTACTTC	CASSVRQGILPEQYF
TRBV19	many	14	TRBD1	TRBJ1-2	TGTGCCAGTAGTCGAGGGACAGCTAACTATGGCTACACCTTC	CASSRGTANYGYTF
TRBV5-6	many	12	-	TRBJ2-7	TGTGCCAGCAGCTGGAAGGACCACGAGCAGTACTTC	CASSWKDHEQYF
TRBV4-2	many	14	-	TRBJ1-6	TGTGCCAGCAGCGAAGGTTCCGAGAATTCACCCCTCCACTTT	CASSEGSENSPLHF
TRBV18	-	13	-	TRBJ1-2	TGTGCCAGCTCCTCTCTCTCCACGGCTGGCTACACCTTC	CASSSLSTAGYTF
TRBV6-2/TRBV6-3	many	13	-	TRBJ1-1	TGTGCCAGCAGTGAGGGGGGGGTCACTGAAGCTTTCTTT	CASSEGGVTEAFF
TRBV6-1	many	14	-	TRBJ2-7	TGTGCCAGCAGTGAGGCGGGGGCCGAATACGAGCAGTACTTC	CASSEAGAEYEQYF